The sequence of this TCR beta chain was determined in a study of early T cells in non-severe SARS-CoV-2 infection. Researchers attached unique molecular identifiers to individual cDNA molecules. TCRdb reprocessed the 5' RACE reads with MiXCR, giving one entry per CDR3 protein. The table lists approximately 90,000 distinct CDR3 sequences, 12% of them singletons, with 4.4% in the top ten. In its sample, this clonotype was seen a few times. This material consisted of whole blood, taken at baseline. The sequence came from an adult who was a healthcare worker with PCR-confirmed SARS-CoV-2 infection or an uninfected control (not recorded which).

CDR3 nucleotide sequence: TGTGCCAGCAGCCGGCGGGGGACAGGGGACGCCGGGGCCAACGTCCTGACTTTC. Protein: CASSRRGTGDAGANVLTF. The chain joins TRBV11-3 to TRBJ2-6; 10 positions match TRBD1. Trimming removed 5 bases from V and 4 bases from J; junction bases left unmatched: 11. Germline assignment: CDR1 SGHNT and CDR2 YENEEA. This CDR3 comprises 18 residues. The entire variable domain, with the rest obtained from reference TRBV11-3 and TRBJ2-6, is as follows: EAGVVQSPRYKIIEKKQPVAFWCNPISGHNTLYWYLQNLGQGPELLIRYENEEAVDDSQLPKDRFSAERLKGVDSTLKIQPAELGDSAVYLCASSRRGTGDAGANVLTFGAGSRLTVL.